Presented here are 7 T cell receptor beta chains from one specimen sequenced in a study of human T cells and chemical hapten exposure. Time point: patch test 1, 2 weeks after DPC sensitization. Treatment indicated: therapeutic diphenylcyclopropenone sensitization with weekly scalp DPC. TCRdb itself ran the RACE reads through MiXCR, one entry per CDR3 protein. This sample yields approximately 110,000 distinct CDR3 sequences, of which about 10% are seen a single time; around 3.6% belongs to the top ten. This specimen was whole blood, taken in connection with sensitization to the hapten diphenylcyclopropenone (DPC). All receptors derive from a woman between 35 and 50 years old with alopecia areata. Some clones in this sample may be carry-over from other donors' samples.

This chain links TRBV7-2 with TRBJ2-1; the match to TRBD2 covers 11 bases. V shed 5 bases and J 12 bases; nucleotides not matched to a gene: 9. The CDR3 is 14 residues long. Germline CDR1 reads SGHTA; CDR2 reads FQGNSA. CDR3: CASSPTSGGPSQFF. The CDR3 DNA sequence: TGTGCCAGCAGCCCTACTAGCGGGGGCCCCTCGCAGTTCTTC.

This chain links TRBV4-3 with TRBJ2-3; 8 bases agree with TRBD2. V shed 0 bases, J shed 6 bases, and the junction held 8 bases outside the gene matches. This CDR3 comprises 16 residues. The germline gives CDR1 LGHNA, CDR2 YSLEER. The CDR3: CASSQEPTPGGDTQYF. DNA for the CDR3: TGCGCCAGCAGCCAAGAGCCAACCCCGGGGGGGGATACGCAGTATTTT.

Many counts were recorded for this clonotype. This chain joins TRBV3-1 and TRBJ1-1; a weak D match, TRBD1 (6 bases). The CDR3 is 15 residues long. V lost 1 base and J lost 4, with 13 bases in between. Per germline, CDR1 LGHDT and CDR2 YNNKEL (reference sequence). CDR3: CASSQGWGAATEAFF. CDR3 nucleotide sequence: TGTGCCAGCAGCCAAGGGTGGGGGGCGGCCACTGAAGCTTTCTTT.

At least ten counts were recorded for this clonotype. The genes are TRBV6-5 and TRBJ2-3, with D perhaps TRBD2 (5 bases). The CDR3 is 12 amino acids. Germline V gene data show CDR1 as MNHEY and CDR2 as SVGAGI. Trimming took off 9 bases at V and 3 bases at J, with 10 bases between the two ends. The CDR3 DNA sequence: TGTGCCAGTCGGGATACGACAGATACGCAGTATTTT. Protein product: CASRDTTDTQYF.

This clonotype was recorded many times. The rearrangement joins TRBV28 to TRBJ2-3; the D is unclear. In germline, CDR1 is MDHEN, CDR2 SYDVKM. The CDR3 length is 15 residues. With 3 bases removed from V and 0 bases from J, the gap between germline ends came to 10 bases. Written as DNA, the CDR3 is TGTGCCAGCAGTTTGGGCGGCTTTAGCACAGATACGCAGTATTTT. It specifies CASSLGGFSTDTQYF.

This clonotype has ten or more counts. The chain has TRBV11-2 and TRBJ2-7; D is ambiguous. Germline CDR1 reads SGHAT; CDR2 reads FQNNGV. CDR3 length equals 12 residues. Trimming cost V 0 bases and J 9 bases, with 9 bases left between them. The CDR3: CASSLETAGQYF. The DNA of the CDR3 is TGTGCCAGCAGCTTAGAAACAGCCGGGCAGTACTTC.

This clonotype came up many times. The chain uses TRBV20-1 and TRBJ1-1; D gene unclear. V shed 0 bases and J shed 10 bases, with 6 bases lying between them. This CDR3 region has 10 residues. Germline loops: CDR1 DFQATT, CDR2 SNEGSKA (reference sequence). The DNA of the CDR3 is TGCAGTGCTAGAGAAGGAGGAGCTTTCTTT. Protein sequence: CSAREGGAFF.